This TCR beta chain was sequenced for a study of blood T cell repertoires in COVID-19. Profiled with immunoSEQ multiplex PCR; TCRdb holds only in-frame clones, not every one. The data show 120,000 or so clones, with 60% to 80% seen just once and 16% held by the top ten. The ends were cut back, 4 bases at V and 8 bases at J, with 17 bases in the middle. Germline CDR1 MNHEY, CDR2 SMNVEV (reference sequence). This CDR3 is 15 amino acids long. The receptor was derived from a woman of 80 years or more with active or convalescent COVID-19. The sequencing sample was made of peripheral blood. The chain combines TRBV27 with TRBJ1-4; D unresolved. CDR3 DNA: TGTGCCAGCAGTTCATTACACAGAACCCCGGAAAAACTGTTTTTT. This gives the protein CASSSLHRTPEKLFF.